What follows are 8 T cell receptor beta chains derived from one specimen sequenced in a study of early T cells in non-severe SARS-CoV-2 infection. TCRdb recomputed calls from the 5' RACE reads with MiXCR, one row per CDR3 protein. Of about 70,000 distinct CDR3 sequences listed, roughly 10% are singletons. Specimen: whole blood, collected at baseline. All receptors derive from an adult who was a healthcare worker with PCR-confirmed SARS-CoV-2 infection or an uninfected control (not recorded which).

This clonotype came up a few times. V and J are TRBV28 and TRBJ1-1; tentatively, D is TRBD1 (5 bases). The V gene's germline CDR1 is MDHEN and CDR2 SYDVKM. V was trimmed by 8 bases and J by 5 bases, leaving 12 bases between them. CDR3 length equals 12 residues. The CDR3 DNA reads TGTGCCAGCCTGAGAGGGGCTACTGAAGCTTTCTTT. It yields the protein CASLRGATEAFF. The full variable domain, rest sourced from reference TRBV28 and TRBJ1-1, is DVKVTQSSRYLVKRTGEKVFLECVQDMDHENMFWYRQDPGLGLRLIYFSYDVKMKEKGDIPEGYSVSREKKERFSLILESASTNQTSMYLCASLRGATEAFFGQGTRLTVV.

This clonotype was picked up a small number of times. The rearrangement uses TRBV4-2 and TRBJ2-3, with 11 nucleotides matching TRBD2. The CDR3 covers 16 residues. Trimming took 2 bases from V and 4 from J; bases not matched to a gene: 5. Per the germline V gene, CDR1 is LGHNA and CDR2 is YNFKEQ. The CDR3 sequence: CASSQRGLAGADTQYF. In DNA, the CDR3 is TGTGCCAGCAGCCAACGTGGACTAGCGGGCGCAGATACGCAGTATTTT.

There are a few counts of this clonotype. The chain joins TRBV7-6 to TRBJ1-6; TRBD1 matches at 11 bases. The J segment lost 10 bases and the V segment lost 5 bases, leaving 7 bases of the junction unmatched. The length of the CDR3 is 15 residues. CDR1 and CDR2 from the germline V gene are SGHVS and FNYEAQ. The CDR3 reads CASSTGTGGGSPLHF. DNA of the CDR3: TGTGCCAGCAGCACCGGGACAGGGGGAGGATCACCCCTCCACTTT.

This clonotype was seen once. The rearrangement joins TRBV4-3 to TRBJ2-3; TRBD2 matches 10 bases. The J segment lost 6 bases and the V segment lost 1 base, leaving 7 bases of the junction unmatched. This CDR3 comprises 16 residues. The germline V gene has CDR1 LGHNA and CDR2 YSLEER. The CDR3 loop reads CASSQGSSGRADTQYF. The CDR3 coding sequence is TGCGCCAGCAGCCAAGGGTCAAGCGGGAGGGCGGATACGCAGTATTTT.

The V call is TRBV27, the J call TRBJ2-2, with TRBD2 identical over 9 bases. The junction had 5 bases not matched to a gene; V was cut back by 8 bases and J by 4 bases. The CDR3 is made up of 14 amino acids. Germline CDR1 MNHEY, CDR2 SMNVEV (reference sequence). The CDR3 DNA sequence: TGTGCCAGCCGGCGGGAGGGCGGCACCGGGGAGCTGTTTTTT. It is translated as CASRREGGTGELFF.

The chain has TRBV20-1 and TRBJ2-7, with D possibly being TRBD2 (5 bases). The CDR3 has 13 residues. Germline CDR1 and CDR2: DFQATT and SNEGSKA (reference sequence). V shed 1 base and J shed 4 bases, with 11 bases lying between them. CDR3 bases: TGCAGTGCTAGAGGAAGCGGCGAATACGAGCAGTACTTC. This gives the protein CSARGSGEYEQYF.

The chain uses TRBV7-9 and TRBJ2-4; no firm D call. V lost 5 bases to trimming and J lost 7 bases, with 18 bases between them. The CDR3 sequence is 15 residues long. Germline-derived CDR1 and CDR2 are SEHNR and FQNEAQ (reference sequence). The CDR3 DNA sequence: TGTGCCAGCAGCCAAGAGGACCTATTAGATAACATTCAGTACTTC. It specifies CASSQEDLLDNIQYF.

The chain joins TRBV12-3 or TRBV12-4 to TRBJ2-1; 7 bases line up with TRBD2. J was trimmed by 10 bases and V by 1 base; bases with no gene match: 4. This CDR3 is built from 13 residues. CDR3 loop: CASSLDPAGEQFF. As DNA, the CDR3 is TGTGCCAGCAGTTTAGACCCAGCGGGAGAGCAGTTCTTC.